This TCR beta chain was identified in a study of vaccination and CD4 T cells after COVID-19. Study-wide results and limits: Convalescent participants were relatively few, and none had early post-infection timepoints studied. Spike mono-reactive clones accounted for 304 of the 307 vaccine-specific clones found in convalescent patients.

Sample treatment: roughly 10-day PBMC culture with coronavirus spike peptide pools or control peptides (ViraFEST assay). Investigators isolated CD4+ T cells by negative selection after about 11 days of culture. V lost 0 bases to trimming and J lost 2 bases, with 7 bases between them. The germline CDR1 and CDR2 sequences are SGHTA and FQGTGA. The CDR3 is 14 residues long. Cultured CD4+ T-cell DNA underwent Oncomine TCR Beta short-read sequencing. In this case, cultured CD4+ T cells provided the extracted genomic DNA. Each CDR3 protein gets one entry after TCRdb re-called the PCR reads with MiXCR. The data contain 15,000 to 16,000 distinct CDR3 sequences, 73% of them seen just once; the ten biggest clones take up 11%. In this sample, this clonotype turned up a few times. Its antigen is not identified.

The chain carries TRBV7-3 and TRBJ1-1, with D possibly matching TRBD1 (6 bases). Sequencing was carried out using CD4+ T cells from blood, cultured in vitro. This clonotype originated in a human donor who had recovered from COVID-19. The CDR3 DNA reads as TGTGCCAGCAGCTTAACAGGGGGAAACACTGAAGCTTTCTTT. As protein: CASSLTGGNTEAFF.